The following is a T cell receptor (beta chain) sequence with its context. In this sample, this clone turned up once. This clone's antigen is unknown. Per-base quality was not reported, and no clone a single base away is much larger than it. The sample originates from a study of blood T cell repertoires in COVID-19 (dated by TCRdb to between 2020 and 2021). For the wider study: Collaborator samples came from the United States, Italy and Spain and covered acute and convalescent phases of COVID-19. The repertoires were released in a freely available public database meant as a resource for research on the immune response to SARS-CoV-2. Nearly every sample came with metadata listing a de-identified subject ID, COVID-19 status, age in years and sex. Where available, HLA class I and class II types were taken from metadata supplied by the sample provider and were not determined by assay-based typing. The samples were drawn from two sources: the first 160 participants of the ongoing ImmuneRACE study, and 1,254 subjects contributed by 6 global collaborators. The prospective study material was composed of cDNA or gDNA derived from T cells, B-cell-depleted T cells, or PBMCs. The dataset comprised deeply sampled blood TCRbeta repertoires from subjects exposed to, actively infected with, or recovered from COVID-19. Beyond this particular receptor, the publication reports: Clinical and demographic metadata were provided uncurated, with the amount varying by source and participant.

Participants in the prospective study were aged roughly 18 to 100 years, lived in 20 to 30 United States geographic areas, and enrolled through a virtual design. Cohort assignment in the prospective study relied on participant-reported clinical history from a screening survey and a study questionnaire. In the prospective study, mobile phlebotomists collected whole blood, serum and a nasopharyngeal or oropharyngeal swab from each participant. Over a roughly 2-month period, participants in the prospective study had the option of providing additional blood draws and questionnaires. Before DNA extraction, prospective study blood samples were shipped either frozen or at room temperature. The immunoSEQ Assay, a bias-controlled multiplex PCR, was used to amplify TCRbeta CDR3 regions from genomic DNA. In the authors' own workflow: The number of nucleated cells in each sample was estimated by amplification of reference gene primers within the assay. To quantify the absolute abundance of each unique TCRbeta CDR3 rearrangement, sequence reads were collapsed and filtered. For each sample, productive Simpson clonality was calculated by taking the square root of Simpson's diversity index across productive rearrangements. As stored in TCRdb, this immuneACCESS dataset retains in-frame rearrangements with V and J assigned. A fraction of the clones does not appear; measured against another copy, unresolved V genes explain less than half of the discrepancy, and the remainder lacks a known reason. The DNA gave D and trimming, while V, J and clone size come from that table. This sample has about 250,000 clones in its table, and 70% to 90% of those were observed once. Of the sample, about 9.3% falls within the top ten clones.

There are 16 amino acids in the CDR3, from cysteine to phenylalanine inclusive. Kept here is only the CDR3 DNA, which spans 48 bases and is read in frame from base 1. From the germline V gene, CDR1 is SGHDT and CDR2 is YYEEEE. V loses 0 bases, J loses 0 bases, and the germline ends lie 10 bases apart. The sequence was obtained from a woman aged 50 to 65 with acute COVID-19. The V and J genes are TRBV5-6 and TRBJ1-3, with TRBD1 perhaps the D gene, on 6 matching bases. Input material: PBMCs or T cells enriched from blood (not recorded which). The CDR3 protein: CASSLGTDFSGNTIYF. The DNA is TGTGCCAGCAGCTTGGGGACAGACTTCTCTGGAAACACCATATATTTT.